This T cell receptor beta chain was obtained from a study of identical twins. TCRdb ran MiXCR on the 5' RACE reads and lists one entry per CDR3 protein. The sample has more than 400,000 distinct CDR3 sequences, 12% to 15% seen once. Study-wide results and limits: Not following the same donors, the study drew its conclusions from cross-sectional statistical analysis. There were fewer insertions in abundant cord blood beta clonotypes, but memory repertoires showed no such pattern.

This clonotype was found a few times. Its antigen is undetermined. V lost 1 base to trimming and J lost 5 bases, with 5 bases between them. The CDR3 sequence is 11 residues long. Germline V gene sequence: CDR1 DFQATT, CDR2 SNEGSKA (reference sequence). The same sample was also used in a study of yellow fever vaccine responses in identical twins.

This chain links TRBV20-1 with TRBJ1-1; D not resolved. The source is a woman younger than 30 in good health. Sequencing input: CD4+ T cells sorted from blood. This chain's CDR3 is CSARGETEAFF. The CDR3 DNA is TGCAGTGCTAGAGGGGAAACTGAAGCTTTCTTT.